What follows are 23 T cell receptor beta chains derived from one specimen sequenced in a study of human T cells and chemical hapten exposure. MiXCR was run by TCRdb on the RACE reads, yielding one entry per CDR3 protein. The table has tens of thousands of distinct CDR3 sequences, 11% seen once. Time point: patch test 3, about 24 weeks after DPC sensitization. Treatment described: therapeutic diphenylcyclopropenone sensitization with weekly scalp DPC. The sequencing used whole blood, collected in connection with sensitization to the hapten diphenylcyclopropenone (DPC). The source is a woman aged 50 to 65 with alopecia areata. Some clones in this sample may be carry-over from other donors' samples.

In this sample, this clonotype turned up many times. This chain connects TRBV20-1 to TRBJ2-7, with a possible D match to TRBD1 (6 bases). CDR3 length: 15 residues. Germline CDR1 DFQATT, CDR2 SNEGSKA (reference sequence). Trimming cost V 1 base and J 2 bases, with 15 bases left between them. The CDR3 nucleotides read TGCAGTGCTAGAGGACGTCCAGGGGCCCCCTACGAGCAGTACTTC. Amino acid sequence: CSARGRPGAPYEQYF.

This clonotype was counted many times. The chain joins TRBV5-1 to TRBJ2-3; 12 bases line up with TRBD2. Germline V gives CDR1 SGHRS, CDR2 YFSETQ. This CDR3 is 16 amino acids long. V trimming: 6 bases; J trimming: 2 bases; junction bases outside the gene matches: 7. CDR3 sequence (DNA): TGCGCCAGCAATCTAGCGGGAGGGCCCGCCACAGATACGCAGTATTTT. Residues: CASNLAGGPATDTQYF. Drawing the rest from reference TRBV5-1 and TRBJ2-3, the complete variable domain is KAGVTQTPRYLIKTRGQQVTLSCSPISGHRSVSWYQQTPGQGLQFLFEYFSETQRNKGNFPGRFSGRQFSNSRSEMNVSTLELGDSALYLCASNLAGGPATDTQYFGPGTRLTVL.

This clonotype occurred a few times. The chain is built from TRBV20-1 and TRBJ2-7, with TRBD1 as a possible D gene (6 bases). CDR1 and CDR2 from the germline V gene are DFQATT and SNEGSKA (reference sequence). With 2 bases removed from V and 5 bases from J, the gap between germline ends came to 16 bases. The CDR3 extends over 14 amino acids. The CDR3 nucleotides are TGCAGTGCTAGAAGGCTTCAGGGGACCCACGAGCAGTACTTC. This translates into CSARRLQGTHEQYF.

This clonotype was observed at least ten times. This chain uses TRBV11-3 with TRBJ2-1, with TRBD2 matching over 12 bases. CDR1 and CDR2 (germline): SGHNT, YENEEA. J was trimmed by 8 bases and V by 6 bases; bases with no gene match: 11. This CDR3 is built from 16 residues. The DNA for the CDR3 is TGTGCCAGCAGTCGCACCGGACTAGCGGGGCGGGATGAGCAGTTCTTC. It codes for CASSRTGLAGRDEQFF.

This clonotype has a handful of counts. V gene TRBV7-6 combines with J gene TRBJ1-6; 8 bases map to TRBD1. Germline V gene sequence: CDR1 SGHVS, CDR2 FNYEAQ. CDR3 length: 17 amino acids. V lost 5 bases to trimming and J lost 0 bases; unmatched junction nucleotides: 6. This CDR3 is CASSPRQGNSYNSPLHF. In nucleotides, the CDR3 is TGTGCCAGCAGCCCCAGACAGGGGAACTCCTATAATTCACCCCTCCACTTT.

This clonotype showed up many times. V usage is TRBV10-3 and J usage is TRBJ1-2; 7 bases are a match to TRBD1. V was clipped by 2 bases and J by 2 bases; unmatched bases: 2. The CDR3 spans 14 residues. Germline CDR1 and CDR2: ENHRY and SYGVKD. The DNA for the CDR3 is TGTGCCATCAGTGAGCCGGGACAGAACTATGGCTACACCTTC. Protein product: CAISEPGQNYGYTF.

This clonotype was seen repeatedly, ten times or more. This chain connects TRBV7-8 to TRBJ2-7; 9 positions agree with TRBD1. Unmatched junction bases numbered 6, after V lost 5 bases and J lost 7 bases. CDR1 and CDR2 (germline): SGHVS, FQNEAQ. The CDR3 is 13 residues long. The CDR3 nucleotides are TGTGCCAGCAGCCGGACAGGGGTGGAGGAGCAGTACTTC. Encoded protein: CASSRTGVEEQYF.

The table lists this clonotype with a few counts. The chain has TRBV5-1 and TRBJ1-5, with D maybe TRBD1 (6 bases). V was clipped by 3 bases and J by 4 bases, with 14 bases between them. Germline lookup yields CDR1 SGHRS and CDR2 YFSETQ. There are 15 residues in the CDR3. For the CDR3, the DNA is TGCGCCAGCAGCTCTTCGGGACAAATAAATCAGCCCCAGCATTTT. As protein: CASSSSGQINQPQHF.

This clonotype was detected many times. V usage is TRBV28 and J usage is TRBJ1-2; 7 positions agree with TRBD1. Germline CDR1 and CDR2: MDHEN and SYDVKM. The CDR3 has 14 residues. The junction had 11 bases not matched to a gene; V was cut back by 6 bases and J by 7 bases. The CDR3: CASSSGTAPFGYTF. DNA of the CDR3: TGTGCCAGCAGCTCTGGGACAGCGCCTTTTGGCTACACCTTC.

This clonotype has at least ten counts. The chain links TRBV4-2 to TRBJ1-1; perhaps TRBD1 as D (5 bases). Looked up from germline, CDR1 is LGHNA and CDR2 is YNFKEQ. The ends were cut back, 1 base at V and 7 bases at J, with 16 bases in the middle. This CDR3 has 15 amino acids. The DNA for the CDR3 is TGTGCCAGCAGCCAAGGGCCCACTCAGGGTAGTGAAGCTTTCTTT. Translation gives CASSQGPTQGSEAFF.

This clonotype was seen repeatedly, ten times or more. The chain combines TRBV6-6 with TRBJ1-1; D may be TRBD1 (5 bases). This CDR3 spans 14 amino acids. From germline, CDR1 is MNHNY and CDR2 SVGAGI (reference sequence). V was clipped by 6 bases and J by 0 bases, with 11 bases between them. This CDR3 is CASRLQEMNTEAFF. CDR3 DNA sequence: TGTGCCAGCAGATTACAGGAGATGAACACTGAAGCTTTCTTT.

The sample holds a few counts of this clonotype. The chain carries TRBV18 and TRBJ1-1; D unresolved. Trimming removed 3 bases at V and 2 bases at J, with 13 bases between. The CDR3 extends over 15 amino acids. Germline CDR1 KGHSH, CDR2 LQKENI. For the CDR3, the DNA is TGTGCCAGCTCACCCTCGCAGAGGGCTAACACTGAAGCTTTCTTT. Its protein is CASSPSQRANTEAFF. The complete variable domain, with remaining parts taken from reference TRBV18 and TRBJ1-1, reads NAGVMQNPRHLVRRRGQEARLRCSPMKGHSHVYWYRQLPEEGLKFMVYLQKENIIDESGMPKERFSAEFPKEGPSILRIQQVVRGDSAAYFCASSPSQRANTEAFFGQGTRLTVV.

This clonotype was detected many times. V is TRBV6-6 and J is TRBJ2-1; weak D call: TRBD1 (6 bases). Trimming removed 4 bases from V and 0 bases from J, with 13 bases in between. This CDR3 is built from 16 residues. Germline V gene sequence: CDR1 MNHNY, CDR2 SVGAGI (reference sequence). DNA of the CDR3: TGTGCCAGCAGTTCCCGAGGACAGAGCTCCTACAATGAGCAGTTCTTC. It yields the protein CASSSRGQSSYNEQFF.

This clonotype was detected a few times. The V call is TRBV28, the J call TRBJ1-4; D is ambiguous. This CDR3 comprises 14 residues. CDR1 and CDR2 from the germline V gene are MDHEN and SYDVKM. Deletions cut 3 bases from V and 9 bases from J, with 14 bases between. This chain's CDR3 is CASSLVSTSQKLFF. The CDR3 nucleotides read TGTGCCAGCAGTTTGGTCTCGACATCGCAAAAACTGTTTTTT.

At least ten counts were recorded for this clonotype. Relative to the germline gene, one junction end is altered; a read error may explain this. The chain carries TRBV11-2 and TRBJ2-1; 13 bases map to TRBD2. The CDR3 runs to 11 residues. Germline values: CDR1 SGHAT, CDR2 FQNNGV. CDR3 in amino acids: CASSRGLAGTF. CDR3 nucleotides: TGTGCCAGCAGCAGGGGACTAGCGGGGACATTC.

The sample holds many counts of this clonotype. This chain connects TRBV4-1 to TRBJ1-6; 8 positions match TRBD1. The V gene's germline CDR1 is MGHRA and CDR2 YSYEKL. The CDR3 is 19 amino acids. V dropped 2 bases and J dropped 0; count of bases not matched to a gene: 9. CDR3 sequence reads: CASSQTPGQGSSYNSPLHF. The CDR3 DNA reads TGCGCCAGCAGCCAAACCCCCGGACAGGGAAGCTCCTATAATTCACCCCTCCACTTT.

This clonotype was picked up a small number of times. This chain connects TRBV20-1 to TRBJ1-5; D ambiguous. Germline V gene data show CDR1 as DFQATT and CDR2 as SNEGSKA (reference sequence). The CDR3 is 13 residues long. Trimming shortened V by 3 bases and J by 0 bases, and 6 bases separated the two germline ends. The chain's CDR3 is CSARVYSNQPQHF. DNA for the CDR3: TGCAGTGCTAGGGTGTATAGCAATCAGCCCCAGCATTTT.

This clonotype appeared a few times. V usage is TRBV6-6 and J usage is TRBJ2-2, with D possibly being TRBD1 (5 bases). V lost 2 bases, J lost 6 bases, and 10 bases lay in between. CDR3 length equals 14 residues. The germline CDR1 and CDR2 sequences are MNHNY and SVGAGI (reference sequence). In nucleotides, the CDR3 is TGTGCCAGCAGTTACCAGGGCGGTGCCGGGGAGCTGTTTTTT. It is translated as CASSYQGGAGELFF.

This clonotype occurred a few times. V and J are TRBV14 and TRBJ2-7; D not resolved. The CDR3 is made up of 15 amino acids. V was shortened by 0 bases and J by 0 bases, with 9 bases between the two germline ends. The germline CDR1 and CDR2 sequences are SGHDN and FVKESK. DNA for the CDR3: TGTGCCAGCAGCCAAGACACAGTACGCTCCTACGAGCAGTACTTC. Translated, it gives CASSQDTVRSYEQYF. Variable domain in full (rest from reference TRBV14 and TRBJ2-7): EAGVTQFPSHSVIEKGQTVTLRCDPISGHDNLYWYRRVMGKEIKFLLHFVKESKQDESGMPNNRFLAERTGGTYSTLKVQPAELEDSGVYFCASSQDTVRSYEQYFGPGTRLTVT.

This clonotype was counted many times. The rearrangement joins TRBV3-1 to TRBJ2-7; the match to TRBD2 covers 10 bases. The V gene's germline CDR1 is LGHDT and CDR2 YNNKEL (reference sequence). J lost 3 bases, V lost 5 bases, and 7 bases had no gene match. This CDR3 has 15 amino acids. CDR3 loop: CASSLSGRARYEQYF. The CDR3 DNA reads TGTGCCAGCAGCTTGAGCGGGAGGGCCCGCTACGAGCAGTACTTC.

This clonotype was seen ten or more times. The chain carries TRBV4-1 and TRBJ1-3, with D possibly TRBD1 on 6 matching bases. The germline V gene encodes CDR1 MGHRA and CDR2 YSYEKL. This CDR3 is built from 17 residues. The germline V and J ends were trimmed by 0 bases and 0 bases, with 12 bases remaining between them. The CDR3 nucleotides read TGCGCCAGCAGCCAAGATCAGGGGCTAGACTCTGGAAACACCATATATTTT. Translation gives CASSQDQGLDSGNTIYF.

The V call is TRBV5-5, the J call TRBJ1-2; D perhaps matches TRBD1 (5 bases). This CDR3 comprises 16 residues. Germline V lookup: CDR1 SGHKS, CDR2 YYEKEE (reference sequence). V was cut by 4 bases and J by 5 bases, with 21 bases left in between. The CDR3 DNA is TGTGCCAGCAGCCGGACACAGCTACCGCAGTTTTATGGCTACACCTTC. Translated, it gives CASSRTQLPQFYGYTF.

This clonotype appeared many times. The V and J genes are TRBV4-2 and TRBJ2-1; D perhaps matches TRBD2 (6 bases). From germline, CDR1 is LGHNA and CDR2 YNFKEQ. The CDR3 extends over 13 amino acids. V was shortened by 1 base and J by 10 bases, with 11 bases between the two germline ends. The CDR3 is CASSQVVAGEQFF. The CDR3, as DNA: TGTGCCAGCAGCCAAGTAGTGGCGGGGGAGCAGTTCTTC.